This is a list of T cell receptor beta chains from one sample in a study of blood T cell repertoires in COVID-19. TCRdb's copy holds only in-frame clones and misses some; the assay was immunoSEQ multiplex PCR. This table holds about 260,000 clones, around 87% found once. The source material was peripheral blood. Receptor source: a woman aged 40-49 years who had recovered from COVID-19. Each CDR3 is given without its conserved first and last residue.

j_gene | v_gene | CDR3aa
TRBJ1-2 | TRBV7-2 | ASSPLRGTAQT
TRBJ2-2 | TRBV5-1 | ASSVAGTGSIGELF
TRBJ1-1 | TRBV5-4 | ASSAQGFNTEAF
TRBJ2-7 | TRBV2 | ASSEGLVGTYEQY
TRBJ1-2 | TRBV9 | ASSVLWTGEYGYT
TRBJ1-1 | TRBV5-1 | ASSLEGTRGGMNTEAF
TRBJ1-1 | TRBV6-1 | ASSDQGFMNTEAF
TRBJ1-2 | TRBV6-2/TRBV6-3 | ASSEDGTSYGYT
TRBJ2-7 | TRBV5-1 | ASSSGDRYSYEQY
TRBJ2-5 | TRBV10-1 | ASSESGGQETQY
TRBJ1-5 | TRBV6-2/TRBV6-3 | ASSSRGRVGQPQH
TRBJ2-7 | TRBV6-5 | ASSYSNFGRGEQY
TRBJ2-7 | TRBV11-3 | ASSLEQGHEQY
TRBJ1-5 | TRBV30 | AWSVGRISMDSNQPQH
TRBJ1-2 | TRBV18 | ASSRGGYGYT
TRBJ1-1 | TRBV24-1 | ATSDREGAAF
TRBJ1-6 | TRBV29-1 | SVGPSGSPYNSPLH
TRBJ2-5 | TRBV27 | ASSPQGLRQRETQY
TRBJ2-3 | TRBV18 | ASSPLGGPDTQY
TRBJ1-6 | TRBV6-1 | ASSDRQALRDLHSPLH
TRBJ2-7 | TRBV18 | ASSPQSQGFHEQY
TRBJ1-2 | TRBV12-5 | ASGFPVTGGQPRGYT
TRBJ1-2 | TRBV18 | ASSPEGQGSGYT
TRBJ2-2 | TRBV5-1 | ASSLAWSAGELF
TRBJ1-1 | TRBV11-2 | ASSTETGAGPAF
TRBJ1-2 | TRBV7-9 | ASSPGTGYT
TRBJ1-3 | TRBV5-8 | ASSLGGSGNTIY
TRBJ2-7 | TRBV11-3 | ASSLTVSYEQY
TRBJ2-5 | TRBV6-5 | ASSSRDRVSGTQY
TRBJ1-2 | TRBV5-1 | ASSSGQGDGYT
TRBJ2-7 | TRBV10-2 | ASSSRDRGGEQY
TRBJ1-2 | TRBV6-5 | ASRRTGPGGYT
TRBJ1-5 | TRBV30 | AWSVQGKGQPQH
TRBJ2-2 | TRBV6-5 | ASRVVRTGELF
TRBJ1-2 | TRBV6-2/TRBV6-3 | ASSLTGNYGYT
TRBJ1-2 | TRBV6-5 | ASSYSTGRDYGYT
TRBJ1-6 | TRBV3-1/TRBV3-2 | ASSLFPGQGIGSPLH
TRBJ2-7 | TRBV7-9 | ASSVRDTKTYEQY
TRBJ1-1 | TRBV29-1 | SGRDRGGAF
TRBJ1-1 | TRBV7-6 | ASSTQTGARTLAF
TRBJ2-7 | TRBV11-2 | ASSLASTYEQY
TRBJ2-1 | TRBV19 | ASREDRETYNEQF
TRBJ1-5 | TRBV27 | ASSRWTGTELNQPQH
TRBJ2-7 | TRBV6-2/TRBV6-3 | ASSYTGPPYEQY
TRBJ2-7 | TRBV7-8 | ASSLGVVAGGRYEQY
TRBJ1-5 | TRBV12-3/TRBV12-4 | ASSSGREQPQH
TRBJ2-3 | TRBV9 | ASSVPLVASGGSSTDTQY
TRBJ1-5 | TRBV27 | ASSGQGTQPQH
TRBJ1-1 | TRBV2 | ASSAGGRNTEAF